Each of the 18 T cell receptor beta chains below was sequenced from the same sample in a study of cytomegalovirus exposure and HLA in healthy donors. Repertoires were generated with immunoSEQ multiplex PCR, while TCRdb's copy carries only in-frame clones and drops some. The table lists about 160,000 clones, 80% to 90% of them singletons. Sequenced material: PBMCs. Receptor source: a woman younger than 30 in good health and CMV-seronegative.

To note about this clone: Relative to the germline gene, one junction end is altered; a read error may explain this. V gene TRBV5-3 combines with J gene TRBJ2-1; 9 bases align to TRBD1. TRBV5-3 is an open reading frame, and its role is uncertain. CDR3 length: 13 amino acids. CDR3 protein: CARKLVGGDRVLF. The CDR3 coding sequence is TGTGCCAGAAAGCTTGTAGGGGGGGACAGGGTCCTCTTC.

Note on this clone: Other DNA variants within this sample encode the same CDR3. The chain employs TRBV6-1 and TRBJ1-1, with D hard to call. Trimming pared 2 bases from V and 0 bases from J, leaving 7 bases between. CDR1 and CDR2 (germline): MNHNS, SASEGT. The CDR3 covers 14 residues. The CDR3 DNA is TGTGCCAGCAGTGAACGAGGGTTGAACACTGAAGCTTTCTTT. This gives the protein CASSERGLNTEAFF.

In DNA form, the CDR3 reads TGTGCCAGCAGCTTGACTAGAGCGGCCTACGAGCAGTACTTC. It specifies CASSLTRAAYEQYF. This chain joins TRBV7-2 and TRBJ2-7; perhaps TRBD2 as D (6 bases). The V gene lost 3 bases and the J gene lost 2 bases, with 11 bases spanning the gap. Per germline, CDR1 SGHTA and CDR2 FQGNSA. The CDR3 spans 14 residues. Looking up the rest from reference TRBV7-2 and TRBJ2-7 gives the full variable domain: GAGVSQSPSNKVTEKGKDVELRCDPISGHTALYWYRQSLGQGLEFLIYFQGNSAPDKSGLPSDRFSAERTGGSVSTLTIQRTQQEDSAVYLCASSLTRAAYEQYFGPGTRLTVT.

The V and J genes are TRBV9 and TRBJ2-3; D is perhaps TRBD2 (6 bases). CDR3 length: 14 amino acids. The V gene lost 7 bases and the J gene lost 6 bases, with 18 bases spanning the gap. Per germline, CDR1 SGDLS and CDR2 YYNGEE. The CDR3 region has the DNA TGTGCCAGCGGGGGGTCGTCTTACGGGGATACGCAGTATTTT. Protein sequence: CASGGSSYGDTQYF.

The chain combines TRBV6-5 with TRBJ2-7; D perhaps matches TRBD1 (6 bases). V was clipped by 2 bases and J by 7 bases, with 12 bases between them. The CDR3 sequence is 13 residues long. The germline gives CDR1 MNHEY, CDR2 SVGAGI. The CDR3: CASSYNRVGEQYF. CDR3 nucleotides: TGTGCCAGCAGTTACAACAGGGTAGGTGAGCAGTACTTC.

V and J are TRBV6-5 and TRBJ1-2; a weak D match, TRBD1 (5 bases). The CDR3 has 16 amino acids. Germline lookup yields CDR1 MNHEY and CDR2 SVGAGI. The germline V and J ends were trimmed by 0 bases and 2 bases, with 13 bases remaining between them. The CDR3 here is CASSYSIVGQNYGYTF. DNA for the CDR3: TGTGCCAGCAGTTACTCGATCGTGGGGCAGAACTATGGCTACACCTTC.

This chain links TRBV5-1 with TRBJ2-2, with 10 bases identical to TRBD1. Trimming took 2 bases from V and 5 from J; bases not matched to a gene: 6. The CDR3 runs to 16 residues. Germline CDR1 and CDR2: SGHRS and YFSETQ. CDR3 sequence reads: CASSFPDRGETGELFF. The CDR3 nucleotides are TGCGCCAGCAGCTTCCCGGACAGGGGGGAAACCGGGGAGCTGTTTTTT. Full variable domain (outside the CDR3, taken from reference TRBV5-1 and TRBJ2-2): KAGVTQTPRYLIKTRGQQVTLSCSPISGHRSVSWYQQTPGQGLQFLFEYFSETQRNKGNFPGRFSGRQFSNSRSEMNVSTLELGDSALYLCASSFPDRGETGELFFGEGSRLTVL.

The rearrangement joins TRBV18 to TRBJ1-4; a weak D match, TRBD1 (5 bases). Germline-derived CDR1 and CDR2 are KGHSH and LQKENI. The CDR3 contains 17 residues. V was cut by 3 bases and J by 6 bases, with 20 bases left in between. In DNA form, the CDR3 reads TGTGCCAGCTCACCCCAAGTGCCTAGGGGTTTTGATGAAAAACTGTTTTTT. Its protein product is CASSPQVPRGFDEKLFF.

Of note for this clone: The junction differs from germline at one of its ends, possibly a read error. The gene calls are TRBV2 and TRBJ2-5, with 7 bases lining up with TRBD2. Germline V CDR1 and CDR2: SNHLY, FYNNEI. The length of the CDR3 is 14 residues. The CDR3 sequence: CASSRRAGQETQYF. Written as DNA, the CDR3 is TGTGCTAGCAGTAGAAGAGCGGGGCAAGAGACCCAGTACTTC.

DNA of the CDR3: TGTGCCAGCAGCCCCCGGACAGGGGGAGGCACTGAAGCTTTCTTT. Protein product: CASSPRTGGGTEAFF. This chain uses TRBV7-8 with TRBJ1-1, with 10 bases aligning to TRBD1. The V gene end was trimmed by 5 bases and the J gene end by 4 bases; junction bases not matched to a gene: 7. Germline-derived CDR1 and CDR2 are SGHVS and FQNEAQ. CDR3 size: 15 residues.

The chain uses TRBV27 and TRBJ1-4; 11 bases agree with TRBD1. The V segment lost 1 base and the J segment 8 bases; nucleotides outside the gene matches: 3. There are 15 residues in the CDR3. Germline CDR1 and CDR2: MNHEY and SMNVEV (reference sequence). The CDR3 here is CASSLYGQGAEKLFF. CDR3 coding DNA: TGTGCCAGCAGTTTATACGGACAGGGGGCAGAAAAACTGTTTTTT. Using reference TRBV27 and TRBJ1-4 for the parts outside the CDR3, the full variable domain is EAQVTQNPRYLITVTGKKLTVTCSQNMNHEYMSWYRQDPGLGLRQIYYSMNVEVTDKGDVPEGYKVSRKEKRNFPLILESPSPNQTSLYFCASSLYGQGAEKLFFGSGTQLSVL.

The chain links TRBV10-2 to TRBJ2-1, with D perhaps TRBD1 (6 bases). The CDR3 consists of 14 residues. V lost 4 bases, J lost 9 bases, and 16 bases lay in between. The germline gives CDR1 WSHSY, CDR2 SAAADI. CDR3 region: CASSGAPGDGEQFF. CDR3 sequence (DNA): TGCGCCAGCAGTGGGGCCCCAGGGGACGGTGAGCAGTTCTTC.

This clone was seen once. The rearrangement links TRBV5-1 to TRBJ1-5, with 7 bases lining up with TRBD1. Germline lookup yields CDR1 SGHRS and CDR2 YFSETQ. J was trimmed by 2 bases and V by 4 bases; bases with no gene match: 6. The CDR3 length is 15 residues. Here the CDR3 DNA reads TGCGCCAGCAGCCTGAGCACAGGGGGCAATCAGCCCCAGCATTTT. Translated, it gives CASSLSTGGNQPQHF.

The V call is TRBV4-2, the J call TRBJ2-2; the match to TRBD2 covers 9 bases. Germline V gives CDR1 LGHNA, CDR2 YNFKEQ. Germline trimming cut 0 bases from V and 5 bases from J; bases unmatched to any gene: 7. This CDR3 has 17 residues. This CDR3 reads CASSQDSPLAGTGELFF. The DNA of the CDR3 is TGTGCCAGCAGCCAAGATTCCCCGCTAGCGGGGACCGGGGAGCTGTTTTTT.

The sample holds one count of this clone. This rearrangement joins TRBV4-3 to TRBJ2-3; D is possibly TRBD1 (6 bases). This CDR3 comprises 15 residues. Germline-derived CDR1 and CDR2 are LGHNA and YSLEER. V dropped 4 bases and J dropped 4 bases, with 15 bases sitting between them. Here the CDR3 DNA reads TGCGCCAGCAGCCTCACAGGGTGGGTCTCAGATACGCAGTATTTT. Its protein product is CASSLTGWVSDTQYF.

The V gene is TRBV4-1, the J gene TRBJ2-7; no clear D gene. Deletions cut 0 bases from V and 3 bases from J, with 6 bases between. There are 13 residues in the CDR3. Germline V gives CDR1 MGHRA, CDR2 YSYEKL. The DNA for the CDR3 is TGCGCCAGCAGCCAAGAGTTCGGCTACGAGCAGTACTTC. It specifies CASSQEFGYEQYF.

J is TRBJ1-1 and V is TRBV2; D gene ambiguous. The germline CDR1 and CDR2 sequences are SNHLY and FYNNEI. V was clipped by 0 bases and J by 1 base, with 15 bases between them. The CDR3 extends over 17 amino acids. The CDR3 region is CASSEAGRRAENTEAFF. The CDR3 bases are TGTGCCAGCAGTGAAGCGGGGAGGAGGGCGGAGAACACTGAAGCTTTCTTT.

The gene calls are TRBV10-3 and TRBJ1-1, with D unclear. Between the trimmed V and J ends, which lost 3 bases and 10 bases, there was a span of 15 bases. Germline V gene sequence: CDR1 ENHRY, CDR2 SYGVKD. This CDR3 spans 13 amino acids. The CDR3 is CAISDLNWPTAFF. In nucleotides, the CDR3 is TGTGCCATCAGTGATTTAAATTGGCCCACAGCTTTCTTT.